This T cell receptor beta chain was sequenced for a study of tumor-infiltrating lymphocytes in primary liver carcinoma. General study findings and limits: Tumor top-250-clone fraction significantly exceeded that of blood (p = 0.039). Only about 7.5-25% of top clones appeared in all five tumor regions.

Details on this clonotype: Its cognate antigen is unknown. The conserved phenylalanine or tryptophan is not found at the CDR3 terminus, so this likely reflects a read error.

The CDR3 has 14 residues. The authors made TCR beta cDNA from around 500 ng total RNA with a constant-region primer. Researchers made the TCR beta libraries by running three nested multiplex PCR rounds with slightly modified ARM-PCR. Two initial PCR rounds of ten to eleven cycles each paired TRBV1-TRBV30 forward primers with a C-beta reverse primer. TCRdb processed the multiplex PCR reads anew with MiXCR; each CDR3 protein has one entry. The table lists about 100,000 distinct CDR3 sequences, around two thirds of them singletons, with around 12% in the top ten. Unsorted bulk tissue of about 20-31 mg yielded co-extracted RNA and DNA. Treatment-naive at the time, the patients had chronic HBV infection.

The TCR was taken from a woman aged 55-69 years with primary liver carcinoma and hepatitis B virus infection. Sequenced input: liver tumor tissue from sampling region 2. Subset indicated: tumor region T2, inferior pole. The genes are TRBV12-3 or TRBV12-4 and TRBJ1-1; D uncertain. In nucleotides, the CDR3 is TGTGCCAGCAGTTTAGGGCACAAGAACGCTGAAGCTTTCATT. Protein product: CASSLGHKNAEAFI.